One and the same sample provided the 30 T cell receptor beta chains below, sequenced in a study of T cells in Graves' hyperthyroidism and ophthalmopathy. Authors of the study amplified TCR beta CDR3 regions from RNA transcripts. HTBI primers were the set used in a first-round RT-PCR of the TCR CDR3. TCRdb passed the multiplex PCR reads through MiXCR, listing each CDR3 protein once. Counted here are about 330,000 distinct CDR3 sequences, around 15% occurring once; the ten biggest clones make up approximately 35%. Source material: blood. The origin of the receptors is a middle-aged woman with Graves' ophthalmopathy.

The CDR3 loop reads CASSLVWGMNTGELFF. CDR3 nucleotide sequence: TGTGCCAGCAGCTTGGTGTGGGGGATGAACACCGGGGAGCTGTTTTTT. The rearrangement uses TRBV5-4 and TRBJ2-2; D could derive from TRBD1 or TRBD2 (5 bases each). V was trimmed by 0 bases and J by 1 base, leaving 10 bases between them. Germline assignment: CDR1 SGHNT and CDR2 YYREEE (reference sequence). The CDR3 is made up of 16 amino acids.

This clonotype was seen at least ten times. This sequence joins TRBV11-2 and TRBJ2-7; D is ambiguous. This CDR3 is built from 15 residues. Per germline, CDR1 SGHAT and CDR2 FQNNGV. V lost 1 base, J lost 2 bases, and 12 bases lay in between. The CDR3 region is CASSLGAPRPYEQYF. In nucleotides, the CDR3 is TGTGCCAGCAGCTTAGGTGCCCCACGGCCCTACGAGCAGTACTTC.

This clonotype was observed a handful of times. V and J are TRBV18 and TRBJ2-5; D ambiguous. The CDR3 length is 12 residues. V lost 4 bases and J 1 base, leaving 4 bases between the germline ends. Germline V gene sequence: CDR1 KGHSH, CDR2 LQKENI. The CDR3 DNA sequence: TGTGCCAGCTCACACAGCCAAGAGACCCAGTACTTC. Translating gives CASSHSQETQYF.

This clonotype occurred many times. The chain is built from TRBV7-2 and TRBJ1-2; D is possibly TRBD1 (5 bases). Germline V gives CDR1 SGHTA, CDR2 FQGNSA. The CDR3 has 13 amino acids. V lost 3 bases and J 4 bases, leaving 9 bases between the germline ends. In DNA form, the CDR3 reads TGTGCCAGCAGCTTCAGCGGGGCCTATGGCTACACCTTC. It is translated as CASSFSGAYGYTF.

This clonotype showed up just a few times. The V call is TRBV20-1, the J call TRBJ2-5; D uncertain. The germline CDR1 and CDR2 sequences are DFQATT and SNEGSKA (reference sequence). The CDR3 runs 13 residues. Trimming removed 5 bases at V and 1 base at J, with 11 bases between. For the CDR3, the DNA is TGCAGTGCTCACCCCCCCTCCCAAGAGACCCAGTACTTC. Protein: CSAHPPSQETQYF.

The V call is TRBV7-9, the J call TRBJ1-1; D is uncertain. The V end lost 2 bases, the J end lost 7 bases, and 8 bases lay between the germline ends. Germline V gene data show CDR1 as SEHNR and CDR2 as FQNEAQ (reference sequence). The CDR3 runs 12 residues. The chain's CDR3 is CASSLPLVEAFF. CDR3 nucleotide sequence: TGTGCCAGCAGCTTACCCCTGGTTGAAGCTTTCTTT.

The chain is built from TRBV5-1 and TRBJ1-2; D unclear. V dropped 0 bases and J dropped 4 bases, with 10 bases sitting between them. Germline lookup yields CDR1 SGHRS and CDR2 YFSETQ. The CDR3 consists of 14 residues. The CDR3 loop reads CASSLEGSGYGYTF. CDR3 in DNA: TGCGCCAGCAGCTTGGAAGGTTCGGGCTATGGCTACACCTTC.

The table lists this clonotype with many counts. The chain employs TRBV11-2 and TRBJ2-3; the D gene could be TRBD1 or TRBD2 (6 bases each). Germline V gives CDR1 SGHAT, CDR2 FQNNGV. The CDR3 runs to 13 residues. Trimming cost V 3 bases and J 6 bases, with 10 bases left between them. The CDR3 here is CASSFPGADTQYF. The CDR3, as DNA: TGTGCCAGCAGCTTCCCGGGGGCGGATACGCAGTATTTT.

This clonotype was counted at least ten times. CDR3 sequence reads: CASSQGSLGPYGYTF. CDR3 DNA sequence: TGTGCCAGCAGTCAGGGAAGTCTAGGGCCCTATGGCTACACCTTC. The genes are TRBV2 and TRBJ1-2; TRBD1 might be the D (5 bases). Trimming took 5 bases from V and 4 from J, leaving 17 bases between them. This CDR3 is 15 amino acids long. Germline loops: CDR1 SNHLY, CDR2 FYNNEI.

This clonotype was seen at least ten times. CDR3 coding DNA: TGTGCCAGCAGCCACTTCAATCAGCCCCAGCATTTT. Translating gives CASSHFNQPQHF. The chain uses TRBV3-1 and TRBJ1-5; D is undetermined. This CDR3 region has 12 residues. Germline CDR1 reads LGHDT; CDR2 reads YNNKEL (reference sequence). The ends were cut back, 3 bases at V and 3 bases at J, with 3 bases in the middle.

This clonotype was seen many times. The rearrangement uses TRBV10-2 and TRBJ2-5, with D possibly called TRBD1 or TRBD2 (5 bases each). Trimming removed 11 bases at V and 4 bases at J, with 8 bases between. CDR3 size: 10 residues. The germline CDR1 and CDR2 sequences are WSHSY and SAAADI. DNA for the CDR3: TGCGCCGCTGGGGGAGAGACCCAGTACTTC. The encoded protein is CAAGGETQYF.

This clonotype was seen repeatedly, ten times or more. The chain employs TRBV6-1 and TRBJ2-2; 10 bases map to TRBD2. This CDR3 comprises 14 residues. Germline V gives CDR1 MNHNS, CDR2 SASEGT. Losses at the gene ends were 5 bases for V and 6 bases for J; bases not matched to a gene: 3. In DNA form, the CDR3 reads TGTGCCAGCAGTCAGCGGGGGGGCCCCGGGGAGCTGTTTTTT. This translates into CASSQRGGPGELFF.

The CDR3 bases are TGTGCCAGCAGCTTAGGCCGGGGCACCGGCGCAGATACGCAGTATTTT. It encodes CASSLGRGTGADTQYF. The V gene is TRBV11-2, the J gene TRBJ2-3; the D call may be TRBD1 or TRBD2 (5 bases each). Germline CDR1 and CDR2: SGHAT and FQNNGV. This CDR3 spans 16 amino acids. V was pared by 1 base and J by 4 bases, with 15 bases between.

This clonotype was recorded many times. The CDR3 sequence is CASSSGSEDTQYF. The DNA of the CDR3 is TGTGCCAGCAGTTCAGGGTCCGAAGATACGCAGTATTTT. The chain combines TRBV28 with TRBJ2-3; D is perhaps TRBD1 (5 bases). Trimming stripped 4 bases from V and 5 bases from J, with 10 bases between. The CDR3 sequence is 13 residues long. Germline-derived CDR1 and CDR2 are MDHEN and SYDVKM. The entire variable domain, with the rest obtained from reference TRBV28 and TRBJ2-3, is as follows: DVKVTQSSRYLVKRTGEKVFLECVQDMDHENMFWYRQDPGLGLRLIYFSYDVKMKEKGDIPEGYSVSREKKERFSLILESASTNQTSMYLCASSSGSEDTQYFGPGTRLTVL.

This clonotype was counted a few times. V usage is TRBV24-1 and J usage is TRBJ2-3, with D unclear. Germline assignment: CDR1 KGHDR and CDR2 SFDVKD. CDR3 length: 15 amino acids. V lost 1 base to trimming and J lost 0 bases, with 7 bases between them. CDR3 DNA sequence: TGTGCCACCAGTGATTTTGCCGGTAGCACAGATACGCAGTATTTT. Its translation: CATSDFAGSTDTQYF.

The table lists this clonotype with many counts. V and J are TRBV5-1 and TRBJ1-6; no definite D call. Trimming removed 0 bases from V and 9 bases from J, with 7 bases in between. The length of the CDR3 is 13 residues. CDR1 and CDR2 (germline): SGHRS, YFSETQ. Here the CDR3 reads CASSLAVSSPLHF. CDR3 DNA sequence: TGCGCCAGCAGCTTGGCGGTCAGTTCACCCCTCCACTTT.

This clonotype was seen a few times. The chain uses TRBV7-9 and TRBJ1-4; TRBD1 might be the D (5 bases). The CDR3 consists of 17 residues. The germline V and J ends were trimmed by 2 bases and 6 bases, with 19 bases remaining between them. Germline loops: CDR1 SEHNR, CDR2 FQNEAQ (reference sequence). The CDR3 sequence: CASSLPGGGSGDEKLFF. CDR3 in DNA: TGTGCCAGCAGCTTACCCGGGGGAGGGTCGGGTGATGAAAAACTGTTTTTT.

This clonotype was picked up a small number of times. The rearrangement uses TRBV7-2 and TRBJ1-1; TRBD1 aligns across 7 bases. Germline trimming cut 8 bases from V and 2 bases from J; bases unmatched to any gene: 14. CDR1 and CDR2 from the germline V gene are SGHTA and FQGNSA. This CDR3 contains 16 residues. In nucleotides, the CDR3 is TGTGCCAGCGGCTCGTTAGCGGGACAGCTTAACACTGAAGCTTTCTTT. Protein: CASGSLAGQLNTEAFF.

The chain has TRBV4-1 and TRBJ2-1, with 8 positions matching TRBD2. CDR3 length: 17 amino acids. V trimming: 0 bases; J trimming: 1 base; junction bases outside the gene matches: 5. Germline CDR1 MGHRA, CDR2 YSYEKL. The CDR3 bases are TGCGCCAGCAGCCAAGATCCAGCGGGAGTGTCCTACAATGAGCAGTTCTTC. Protein product: CASSQDPAGVSYNEQFF.

This clonotype has more than one count but fewer than ten. CDR3 in amino acids: CASSYGREVETQYF. The CDR3 bases are TGTGCCAGCAGTTATGGGCGGGAGGTGGAGACCCAGTACTTC. The chain recombines TRBV6-2 or TRBV6-3 with TRBJ2-5; 8 bases match TRBD2. The V gene's germline CDR1 is MNHEY and CDR2 SVGEGT. The CDR3 is made up of 14 amino acids. The J segment lost 5 bases and the V segment lost 3 bases, leaving 5 bases of the junction unmatched.

This clonotype has ten or more counts. The V gene is TRBV6-1, the J gene TRBJ2-7; tentatively, D is TRBD1 (5 bases). Germline assignment: CDR1 MNHNS and CDR2 SASEGT. The V gene lost 10 bases and the J gene lost 3 bases, with 10 bases spanning the gap. The CDR3 has 11 residues. The CDR3 loop is CATDSIYEQYF. CDR3 bases: TGTGCCACTGACAGCATCTACGAGCAGTACTTC.

Concerning this clonotype: A much larger clone lies a single base off, so this may be a read error. The V and J genes are TRBV29-1 and TRBJ2-5; D could derive from TRBD1 or TRBD2 (6 bases each). The CDR3 loop spans 12 amino acids. V lost 5 bases, J lost 7 bases, and 14 bases lay in between. The germline CDR1 and CDR2 sequences are SQVTM and ANQGSEA. The DNA for the CDR3 is TGCAGCGTTTTTTTAGGAGGGGGGACCCAGTACTTC. Translated: CSVFLGGGTQYF.

This clonotype showed up many times. The chain employs TRBV20-1 and TRBJ2-1, with 7 bases identical to TRBD2. Germline trimming cut 3 bases from V and 13 bases from J; bases unmatched to any gene: 12. The CDR3 extends over 13 amino acids. Germline CDR1 and CDR2: DFQATT and SNEGSKA (reference sequence). CDR3 protein: CSARAPSGWGQFF. The CDR3, as DNA: TGCAGTGCTAGGGCCCCTAGCGGCTGGGGTCAGTTCTTC.

This clonotype was counted at least ten times. The V call is TRBV6-1, the J call TRBJ1-1; D uncertain. CDR3 length: 16 residues. Deletions cut 5 bases from V and 4 bases from J, with 20 bases between. The germline CDR1 and CDR2 sequences are MNHNS and SASEGT. The CDR3, as DNA: TGTGCCAGCAGTTCGCCCGGACGGGGAAGTAGCACTGAAGCTTTCTTT. It is translated as CASSSPGRGSSTEAFF.

The sample holds a few counts of this clonotype. V gene TRBV7-2 combines with J gene TRBJ2-7; D might be TRBD2 (7 bases). Germline V gene data show CDR1 as SGHTA and CDR2 as FQGNSA. CDR3 length: 14 amino acids. The V and J ends lost 5 bases and 7 bases respectively, with 18 bases between them. The CDR3 DNA reads TGTGCCAGCAGCCACGGGGGGCTTCAGGGGGAGCAGTACTTC. It specifies CASSHGGLQGEQYF.

This chain links TRBV7-9 with TRBJ2-5; D may correspond to TRBD1 or TRBD2 (6 bases each). Germline V gene lookup returns CDR1 SEHNR and CDR2 FQNEAQ (reference sequence). CDR3 size: 16 residues. The V end lost 5 bases, the J end lost 5 bases, and 21 bases lay between the germline ends. CDR3 sequence (DNA): TGTGCCAGCAGCCTCCTAAGGGGGGTCGTAGAGGAGACCCAGTACTTC. Translation gives CASSLLRGVVEETQYF.

This clonotype was observed a single time. The chain joins TRBV18 to TRBJ1-6; D is unclear. With 6 bases removed from V and 7 bases from J, the gap between germline ends came to 7 bases. The CDR3 contains 12 residues. The germline V gene has CDR1 KGHSH and CDR2 LQKENI. The DNA for the CDR3 is TGTGCCAGCTCGCCTGAGAATTCACCCCTCCACTTT. This encodes CASSPENSPLHF.

This clonotype was observed at least ten times. This chain joins TRBV10-3 and TRBJ2-7, with 8 positions matching TRBD2. Germline V gives CDR1 ENHRY, CDR2 SYGVKD. Germline trimming cut 10 bases from V and 4 bases from J; bases unmatched to any gene: 9. The CDR3 is 13 amino acids. CDR3 nucleotide sequence: TGTGCCAGTTTCCTAGCGGGTGGGTACGAGCAGTACTTC. It yields the protein CASFLAGGYEQYF.

This chain joins TRBV20-1 and TRBJ2-1, with D maybe TRBD2 (5 bases). The V end was cut by 0 bases, the J end by 0 bases, with 15 bases between. The CDR3 has 17 residues. Germline values: CDR1 DFQATT, CDR2 SNEGSKA (reference sequence). CDR3 nucleotides: TGCAGTGCTAGAGATCTTCGGGGAGTCAACTCCTACAATGAGCAGTTCTTC. Residues: CSARDLRGVNSYNEQFF.

About this clonotype: With a much larger clone just one base away, this may be a read error. This chain uses TRBV27 with TRBJ2-3; D is undetermined. The CDR3 extends over 14 amino acids. V shed 7 bases and J shed 7 bases, with 18 bases lying between them. Germline CDR1 MNHEY, CDR2 SMNVEV (reference sequence). The CDR3 DNA follows: TGTGCCAGCACCGCTAACAGTACCCCCCATACGCAGTATTTT. This translates into CASTANSTPHTQYF.